This T cell receptor (beta chain) originates from a study of CD8 T cells in ankylosing spondylitis. Construction of TCR beta libraries was performed using quantitative 5'-RACE with molecular barcodes. One entry per CDR3 protein results from TCRdb running MiXCR on the 5' RACE reads. The sample consists of 700,000 to 1,000,000 distinct CDR3 sequences, approximately 12% of them appearing once. V was trimmed by 0 bases and J by 8 bases, leaving 13 bases between them. The CDR3 extends over 13 amino acids. In germline, CDR1 is DFQATT, CDR2 SNEGSKA (reference sequence). General study results and limits: Reported data indicate significant enrichment of disease-linked clones within matched ankylosing spondylitis synovial fluid. A subset of motif variants has previously been described in the synovial fluid and blood of reactive arthritis. Blood from ankylosing spondylitis patients appeared to carry a characteristic eight-variant TCR beta motif. A CD8+ phenotype characterized the disease-linked clones, which were relatively rare in peripheral blood.

About this clonotype: Its antigen is unidentified.

Material for sequencing was blood, either unsorted or a sorted T cell fraction (not recorded which). The sequence derives from a male donor with ankylosing spondylitis. The gene calls are TRBV20-1 and TRBJ1-2, with unresolved D. In DNA, the CDR3 is TGCAGTGCTAGAGATAACCCATATGGGGGCTACACCTTC. Amino acid sequence: CSARDNPYGGYTF.